Shown below are 14 T cell receptor beta chains from a single sample sequenced in a study of T cells after somatic rescue of genetic block. Data came from immunoSEQ multiplex PCR; TCRdb stores just in-frame clones and leaves some out. The data show fewer than 15,000 clones, with roughly two thirds seen just once and approximately 14% held by the top ten. The sequenced sample consisted of peripheral blood mononuclear cells (PBMCs). The origin of the receptors is a boy between 10 and 17 years old.

This clone was counted a few times. V and J are TRBV19 and TRBJ2-5, with 7 bases lining up with TRBD1. After removal of 4 bases from V and 0 bases from J, the junction contained 5 bases not matched to a gene. Germline V gives CDR1 LNHDA, CDR2 SQIVND (reference sequence). The CDR3 sequence is 15 residues long. CDR3 nucleotide sequence: TGTGCCAGTAGTAGATCGACAGGGTACCAAGAGACCCAGTACTTC. It codes for CASSRSTGYQETQYF.

The chain joins TRBV5-4 to TRBJ2-7; 11 bases line up with TRBD2. This CDR3 spans 15 amino acids. Germline lookup yields CDR1 SGHNT and CDR2 YYREEE (reference sequence). V lost 1 base to trimming and J lost 5 bases; unmatched junction nucleotides: 5. The CDR3 nucleotides read TGTGCCAGCAGCTTGTGGGGACTAGCGGCTCACGAGCAGTACTTC. It encodes CASSLWGLAAHEQYF.

The rearrangement links TRBV5-4 to TRBJ2-7, with 12 bases fitting TRBD2. The CDR3 runs 15 residues. Per germline, CDR1 SGHNT and CDR2 YYREEE (reference sequence). V lost 2 bases to trimming and J lost 3 bases; unmatched junction nucleotides: 3. CDR3 sequence (DNA): TGTGCCAGCAGCTTCTCGGGACTAGCGGGCTACGAGCAGTACTTC. Translating it yields CASSFSGLAGYEQYF.

This clone was counted a few times. The rearrangement uses TRBV6-1 and TRBJ2-3; 8 bases fit TRBD2. The CDR3 spans 14 residues. The ends lost 7 bases at V and 6 bases at J; junction bases unmatched: 9. Germline-derived CDR1 and CDR2 are MNHNS and SASEGT. The CDR3 nucleotides read TGTGCCAGCACCTGGACTAGCAGAAAGGATACGCAGTATTTT. Amino acid sequence: CASTWTSRKDTQYF.

The chain has TRBV28 and TRBJ1-3; D is perhaps TRBD1 (6 bases). The CDR3 spans 18 residues. Trimming took off 8 bases at V and 4 bases at J, with 27 bases between the two ends. Germline V CDR1 and CDR2: MDHEN, SYDVKM. The CDR3: CASSPGGADLGKGNTIYF. CDR3 bases: TGTGCCAGCTCGCCCGGGGGGGCCGACCTCGGGAAGGGAAACACCATATATTTT.

This rearrangement joins TRBV2 to TRBJ2-6, with 9 bases aligning to TRBD1. The germline gives CDR1 SNHLY, CDR2 FYNNEI. V gave up 6 bases and J gave up 1 base; unmatched junction bases: 10. This CDR3 has 18 amino acids. The CDR3 loop is CASSRDRGAPSGANVLTF. The CDR3 bases are TGTGCCAGCAGCCGTGACAGGGGGGCTCCTTCTGGGGCCAACGTCCTGACTTTC.

The chain links TRBV7-9 to TRBJ2-3, with TRBD2 as a possible D gene (5 bases). The CDR3 covers 14 residues. V gave up 3 bases and J gave up 6 bases, with 13 bases separating them. Germline CDR1 reads SEHNR; CDR2 reads FQNEAQ (reference sequence). Here the CDR3 reads CASSFGPGKDTQYF. The CDR3 nucleotides read TGTGCCAGCAGCTTTGGACCCGGGAAGGATACGCAGTATTTT. The complete variable domain, with remaining parts taken from reference TRBV7-9 and TRBJ2-3, reads DTGVSQNPRHKITKRGQNVTFRCDPISEHNRLYWYRQTLGQGPEFLTYFQNEAQLEKSRLLSDRFSAERPKGSFSTLEIQRTEQGDSAMYLCASSFGPGKDTQYFGPGTRLTVL.

The rearrangement joins TRBV6-6 to TRBJ2-4; the D gene is possibly TRBD1 (5 bases). The ends were cut back, 5 bases at V and 0 bases at J, with 14 bases in the middle. The germline V gene encodes CDR1 MNHNY and CDR2 SVGAGI (reference sequence). The CDR3 is 16 residues long. CDR3 in amino acids: CASSAFQGLAKNIQYF. For the CDR3, the DNA is TGTGCCAGCAGTGCCTTCCAGGGCTTAGCCAAAAACATTCAGTACTTC.

This clone is termed medium-sized. This chain links TRBV7-9 with TRBJ1-5; no clear D. CDR1 and CDR2 from the germline V gene are SEHNR and FQNEAQ (reference sequence). Trimming cost V 3 bases and J 7 bases, with 7 bases left between them. The CDR3 runs 12 residues. In nucleotides, the CDR3 is TGTGCCAGCAGCTTCGGAACCCAGCCCCAGCATTTT. Its protein is CASSFGTQPQHF.

The chain carries TRBV5-6 and TRBJ2-7; D not resolved. Germline V gene data show CDR1 as SGHDT and CDR2 as YYEEEE. The CDR3 has 15 amino acids. Between the trimmed V and J ends, which lost 3 bases and 3 bases, there was a span of 16 bases. This CDR3 is CASSSPPRALYEQYF. CDR3 nucleotide sequence: TGTGCCAGCAGCTCTCCTCCTCGGGCCCTCTACGAGCAGTACTTC.

This clone was counted ten times or more. The rearrangement links TRBV29-1 to TRBJ1-2; D call uncertain. This CDR3 is 15 amino acids long. Deletions cut 7 bases from V and 4 bases from J, with 22 bases between. Germline CDR1 and CDR2: SQVTM and ANQGSEA. CDR3 loop: CSAPIREGFVYGYTF. Here the CDR3 DNA reads TGCAGCGCCCCCATCCGTGAAGGGTTTGTCTATGGCTACACCTTC.

This clone was observed a handful of times. J is TRBJ1-1 and V is TRBV5-4; 8 bases map to TRBD1. CDR1 and CDR2 (germline): SGHNT, YYREEE (reference sequence). This CDR3 has 13 residues. J gave up 8 bases and V 3 bases, and 6 bases lay outside the gene matches. The CDR3 coding sequence is TGTGCCAGCAGCTCGGACCGGACAGGGGAAGCTTTCTTT. This encodes CASSSDRTGEAFF. The full variable domain, with the rest looked up from reference TRBV5-4 and TRBJ1-1, is ETGVTQSPTHLIKTRGQQVTLRCSSQSGHNTVSWYQQALGQGPQFIFQYYREEENGRGNFPPRFSGLQFPNYSSELNVNALELDDSALYLCASSSDRTGEAFFGQGTRLTVV.

The chain recombines TRBV6-5 with TRBJ1-4; D gene unclear. Trimming pared 2 bases from V and 2 bases from J, leaving 6 bases between. The germline CDR1 and CDR2 sequences are MNHEY and SVGAGI. This CDR3 contains 14 residues. This chain's CDR3 is CASSYEGTNEKLFF. DNA for the CDR3: TGTGCCAGCAGTTACGAGGGTACTAATGAAAAACTGTTTTTT.

Regarding this clone: Other DNA sequences from this sample encode an identical CDR3 as well. The chain joins TRBV10-1 to TRBJ2-1, with TRBD2 as a possible D gene (5 bases). The CDR3 runs 14 residues. CDR1 is WNHNN, CDR2 SYGVQD, per germline (reference sequence). Trimming removed 3 bases from V and 12 bases from J, with 18 bases in between. The CDR3: CASSDQLAAKGQFF. Written as DNA, the CDR3 is TGCGCCAGCAGTGACCAGCTAGCCGCGAAAGGGCAGTTCTTC.